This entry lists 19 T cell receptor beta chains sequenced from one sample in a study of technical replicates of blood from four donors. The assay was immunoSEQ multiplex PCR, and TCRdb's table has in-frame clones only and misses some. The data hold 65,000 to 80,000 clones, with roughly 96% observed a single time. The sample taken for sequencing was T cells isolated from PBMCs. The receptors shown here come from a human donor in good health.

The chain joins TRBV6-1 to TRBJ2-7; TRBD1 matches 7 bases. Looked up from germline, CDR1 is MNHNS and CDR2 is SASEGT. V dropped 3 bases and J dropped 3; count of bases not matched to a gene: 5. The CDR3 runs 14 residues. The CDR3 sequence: CASSERGRSYEQYF. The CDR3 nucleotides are TGTGCCAGCAGTGAGAGGGGGCGCAGCTACGAGCAGTACTTC.

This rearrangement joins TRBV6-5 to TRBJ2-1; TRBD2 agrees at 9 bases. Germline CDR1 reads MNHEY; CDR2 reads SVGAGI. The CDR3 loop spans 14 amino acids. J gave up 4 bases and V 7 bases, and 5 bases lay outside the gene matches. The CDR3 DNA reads TGTGCCAGCAAGGGGCTAGCGGGGTACAATGAGCAGTTCTTC. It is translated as CASKGLAGYNEQFF.

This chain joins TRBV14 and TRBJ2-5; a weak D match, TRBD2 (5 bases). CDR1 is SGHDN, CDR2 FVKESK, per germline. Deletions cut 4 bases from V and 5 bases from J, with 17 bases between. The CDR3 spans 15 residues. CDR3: CASSPREGFRETQYF. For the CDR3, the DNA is TGTGCCAGCAGCCCGAGGGAAGGGTTTCGTGAGACCCAGTACTTC.

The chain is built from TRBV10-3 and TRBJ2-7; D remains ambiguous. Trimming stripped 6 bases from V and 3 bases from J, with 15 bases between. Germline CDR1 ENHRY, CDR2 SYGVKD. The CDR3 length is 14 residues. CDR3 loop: CAISADRNYYEQYF. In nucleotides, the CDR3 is TGTGCCATCAGCGCTGACCGCAACTACTACGAGCAGTACTTC.

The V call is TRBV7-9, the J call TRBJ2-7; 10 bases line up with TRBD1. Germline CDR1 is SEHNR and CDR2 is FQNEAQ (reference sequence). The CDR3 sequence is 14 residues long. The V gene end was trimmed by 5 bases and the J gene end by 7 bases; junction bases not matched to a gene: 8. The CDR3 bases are TGTGCCAGCAGCCGGGACAGGGGCGGATGGGAGCAGTACTTC. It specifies CASSRDRGGWEQYF.

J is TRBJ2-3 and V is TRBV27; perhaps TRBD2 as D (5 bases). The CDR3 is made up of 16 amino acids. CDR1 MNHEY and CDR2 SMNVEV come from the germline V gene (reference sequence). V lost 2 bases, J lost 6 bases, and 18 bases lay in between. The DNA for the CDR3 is TGTGCCAGCAGTTTAAGACCAGCGGTAATTCGCGATACGCAGTATTTT. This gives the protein CASSLRPAVIRDTQYF.

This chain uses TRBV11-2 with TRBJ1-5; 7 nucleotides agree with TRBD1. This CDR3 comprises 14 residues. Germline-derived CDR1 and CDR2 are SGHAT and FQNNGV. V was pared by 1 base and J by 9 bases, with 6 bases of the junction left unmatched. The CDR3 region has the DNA TGTGCCAGCAGCTTAGGGACAGGCCCTTGGCCCCAGCATTTT. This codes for CASSLGTGPWPQHF.

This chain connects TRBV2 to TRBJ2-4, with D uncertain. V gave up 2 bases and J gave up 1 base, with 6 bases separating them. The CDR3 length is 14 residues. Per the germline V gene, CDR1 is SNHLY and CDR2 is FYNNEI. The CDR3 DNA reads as TGTGCCAGCAGTGAAATCCAGGCCAAAAACATTCAGTACTTC. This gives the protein CASSEIQAKNIQYF.

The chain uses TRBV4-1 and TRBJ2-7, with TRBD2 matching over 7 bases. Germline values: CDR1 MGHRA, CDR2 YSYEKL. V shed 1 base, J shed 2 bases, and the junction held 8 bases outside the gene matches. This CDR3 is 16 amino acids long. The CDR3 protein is CASSQAPGLVPYEQYF. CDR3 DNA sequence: TGCGCCAGCAGCCAAGCGCCTGGACTAGTTCCCTACGAGCAGTACTTC.

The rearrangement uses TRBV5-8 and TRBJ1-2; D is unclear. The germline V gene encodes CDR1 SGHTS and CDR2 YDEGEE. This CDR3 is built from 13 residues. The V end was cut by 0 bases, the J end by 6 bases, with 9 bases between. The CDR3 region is CASSLEPGDGYTF. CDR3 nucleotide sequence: TGTGCCAGCAGCTTGGAGCCCGGGGATGGCTACACCTTC.

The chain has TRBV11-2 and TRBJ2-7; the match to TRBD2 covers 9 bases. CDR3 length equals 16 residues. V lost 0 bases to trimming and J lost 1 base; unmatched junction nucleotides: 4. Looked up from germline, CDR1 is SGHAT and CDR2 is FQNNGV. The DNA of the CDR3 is TGTGCCAGCAGCTTAGACGCTAGCGGGATATCCTACGAGCAGTACTTC. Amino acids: CASSLDASGISYEQYF.

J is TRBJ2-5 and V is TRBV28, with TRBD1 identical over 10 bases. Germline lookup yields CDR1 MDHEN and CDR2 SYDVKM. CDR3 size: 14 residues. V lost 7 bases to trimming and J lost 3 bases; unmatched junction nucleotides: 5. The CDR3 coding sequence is TGTGCCAGCACCAGACAGGGGGCCGAAGAGACCCAGTACTTC. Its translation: CASTRQGAEETQYF. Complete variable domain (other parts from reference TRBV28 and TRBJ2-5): DVKVTQSSRYLVKRTGEKVFLECVQDMDHENMFWYRQDPGLGLRLIYFSYDVKMKEKGDIPEGYSVSREKKERFSLILESASTNQTSMYLCASTRQGAEETQYFGPGTRLLVL.

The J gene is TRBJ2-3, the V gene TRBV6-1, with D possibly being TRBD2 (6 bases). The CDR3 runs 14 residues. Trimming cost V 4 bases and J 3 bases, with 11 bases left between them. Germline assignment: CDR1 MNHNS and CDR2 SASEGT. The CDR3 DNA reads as TGTGCCAGCAGTGTTTATGGGAGGACAGATACGCAGTATTTT. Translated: CASSVYGRTDTQYF.

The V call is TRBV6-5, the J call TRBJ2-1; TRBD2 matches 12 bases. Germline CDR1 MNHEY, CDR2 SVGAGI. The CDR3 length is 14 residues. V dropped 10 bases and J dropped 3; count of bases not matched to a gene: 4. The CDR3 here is CATRTSGIYNEQFF. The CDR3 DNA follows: TGTGCCACCCGGACTAGCGGGATCTACAATGAGCAGTTCTTC.

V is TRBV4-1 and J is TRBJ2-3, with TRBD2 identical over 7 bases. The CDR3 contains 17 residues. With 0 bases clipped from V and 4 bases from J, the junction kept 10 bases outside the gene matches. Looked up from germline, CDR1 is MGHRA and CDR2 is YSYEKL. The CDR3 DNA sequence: TGCGCCAGCAGCCAAGACGTTTGGCGGGAGACCCCAGATACGCAGTATTTT. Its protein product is CASSQDVWRETPDTQYF.

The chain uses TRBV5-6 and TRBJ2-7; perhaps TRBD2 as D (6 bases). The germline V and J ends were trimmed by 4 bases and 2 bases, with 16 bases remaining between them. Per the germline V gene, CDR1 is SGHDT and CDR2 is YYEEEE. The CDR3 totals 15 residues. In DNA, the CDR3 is TGTGCCAGCAGCCTAAGAGGGACTTTCGCCTACGAGCAGTACTTC. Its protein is CASSLRGTFAYEQYF.

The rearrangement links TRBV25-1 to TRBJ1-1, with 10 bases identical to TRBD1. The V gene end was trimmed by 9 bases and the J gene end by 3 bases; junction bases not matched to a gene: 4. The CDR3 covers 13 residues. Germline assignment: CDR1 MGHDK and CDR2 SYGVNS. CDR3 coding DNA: TGTGCCAGTTACGGGACAGGGGACACTGAAGCTTTCTTT. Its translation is CASYGTGDTEAFF.

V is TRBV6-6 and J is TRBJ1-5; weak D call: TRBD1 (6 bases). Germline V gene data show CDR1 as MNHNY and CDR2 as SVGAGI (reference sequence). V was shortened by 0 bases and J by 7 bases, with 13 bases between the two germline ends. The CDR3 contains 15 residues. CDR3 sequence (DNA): TGTGCCAGCAGTTACTCTCAGGGGATGGGGCAGCCCCAGCATTTT. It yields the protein CASSYSQGMGQPQHF.

This CDR3 is CASSPTGLYGSEQFF. The CDR3, as DNA: TGCGCCAGCAGCCCGACAGGGCTTTACGGTTCCGAGCAGTTCTTC. The rearrangement joins TRBV4-3 to TRBJ2-1, with TRBD1 matching over 7 bases. With 4 bases clipped from V and 10 bases from J, the junction kept 13 bases outside the gene matches. The germline CDR1 and CDR2 sequences are LGHNA and YSLEER. This CDR3 comprises 15 residues.